The subject of this entry is one T cell receptor beta chain. No antigen is known for it. Constant-segment-primed 5'RACE gave TCR alpha and TCR beta cDNA libraries with sample barcodes and UMIs. TCRdb recomputed calls from the 5' RACE reads with MiXCR, one row per CDR3 protein. The top ten hold roughly an eighth of the sample, which has over 450,000 distinct CDR3 sequences, 20% seen once. V lost 8 bases, J lost 6 bases, and 6 bases stayed unmatched. This CDR3 contains 12 residues. The V gene's germline CDR1 is ENHRY and CDR2 SYGVKD. This entry belongs to a study of T-cell memory formation after mild COVID-19. Study observations and caveats: A second wave expanding day 15 to 37 was CD4+-biased; contracting clones were balanced. Pre-infection memory held some responding clones, suggesting pre-existing cross-reactive T cells responded. Contracting CD4+ clones sat mainly in CM and EM; CD8+ in EMRA.

J is TRBJ2-7 and V is TRBV10-3, with 8 bases lining up with TRBD2. The sequenced material came from PBMCs or a T cell subset sorted from them (not recorded which). The TCR sequence derives from an adult woman who had mild COVID-19 (a few samples of this study predate the infection). Cell type and time point are not known. The CDR3: CAIGGTRPEQYF. CDR3 sequence (DNA): TGTGCCATCGGGGGGACTAGACCCGAGCAGTACTTC.